This TCR beta chain was observed in a study of sequential checkpoint blockade in melanoma. TCRdb's table, derived via immunoSEQ multiplex PCR, lists solely in-frame clones and lacks some. Among under 20,000 clones listed, around 24% were seen once. Described treatment: randomized to nivolumab then ipilimumab (arm A) or the reverse (arm B). The CDR3 runs to 16 residues. Between the trimmed V and J ends, which lost 0 bases and 0 bases, there was a span of 6 bases. Germline CDR1 MGHRA, CDR2 YSYEKL. The V call is TRBV4-1, the J call TRBJ1-6; no clear D. The sequence came from a human donor with melanoma. The sequencing here drew on tumor tissue (inferred from file names), taken from a patient given nivolumab and ipilimumab in sequence. CDR3 amino acids: CASSQEGSSYNSPLHF. The CDR3 DNA follows: TGCGCCAGCAGCCAAGAGGGCAGCTCCTATAATTCACCCCTCCACTTT.